This is a list of T cell receptor beta chains from one sample in a study of vaccination effects on CD4 cells after COVID-19. Generated by immunoSEQ multiplex PCR, the TCRdb table keeps only in-frame clones and is missing some. Here the sample spans 35,000 to 45,000 clones, 60% to 80% being singletons. Which antigens these TCRs recognize remains unknown. The source material was CD4+ T cells from PBMCs cultured with HCoV-OC43 spike peptides, sampled before COVID-19 vaccination. These receptors were obtained from a human donor who received a COVID-19 vaccine. The CDR3 runs from the conserved cysteine through the conserved F or W. The order of the fields is D gene, V gene, J gene, clone size, CDR3 DNA, CDR3 protein. D genes are given only for firm matches. Size values are once, few and many counts, or a class for expanded clones, and some rows have none.

D: -; V: TRBV7-8; J: TRBJ2-6; size: few; DNA: TGTGCCAGCAGCTTAGCGATGGGACGGGGCTCTAGGGCCAACGTCCTGACTTTC; CDR3: CASSLAMGRGSRANVLTF
D: TRBD1; V: TRBV19; J: TRBJ1-5; size: -; DNA: TGTGCCAGTAGTCCGAACCTCGGACAGGGGAGCAATCAGCCCCAGCATTTT; CDR3: CASSPNLGQGSNQPQHF
D: TRBD1; V: TRBV19; J: TRBJ1-4; size: few; DNA: TGTGCCACTCGTGGCAGGGGGTCAGGGGCAACTAATGAAAAACTGTTTTTT; CDR3: CATRGRGSGATNEKLFF
D: -; V: TRBV11-2; J: TRBJ2-5; size: -; DNA: TGTGCCAGCAGCTTAGACTCTTTCCTAGAGACCCAGTACTTC; CDR3: CASSLDSFLETQYF
D: -; V: TRBV11-2; J: TRBJ2-1; size: -; DNA: TGTGCCAGCAGCTTACCCAATGAGCAGTTCTTC; CDR3: CASSLPNEQFF
D: TRBD1; V: TRBV7-8; J: TRBJ1-4; size: -; DNA: TGTGCCAGCAGCTTAGGACAGGGGTATGAAAAACTGTTTTTT; CDR3: CASSLGQGYEKLFF
D: TRBD1; V: TRBV3-1/TRBV3-2; J: TRBJ1-1; size: few; DNA: TGTGCCAGCAGCCTTGGACAGGGGGGGGTAGAAGCTTTCTTT; CDR3: CASSLGQGGVEAFF
D: -; V: TRBV18; J: TRBJ2-1; size: -; DNA: TGTGCCAGCTCACCGGAAGCGACGAGCTCCTACAATGAGCAGTTCTTC; CDR3: CASSPEATSSYNEQFF
D: -; V: TRBV6-4; J: TRBJ2-5; size: -; DNA: TGTGCCACCGCTACAGGGCCCCAAGAGACCCAGTACTTC; CDR3: CATATGPQETQYF
D: -; V: TRBV18; J: TRBJ2-7; size: -; DNA: TGTGCCAGCTCACCCCGCTACGGGACGGACCCCTACGAGCAGTACTTC; CDR3: CASSPRYGTDPYEQYF
D: TRBD2; V: TRBV5-1; J: TRBJ2-1; size: -; DNA: TGCGCCAGCAGTCCGACTAGCGGGAGGGCCTCGGGGCAGTTCTTC; CDR3: CASSPTSGRASGQFF
D: -; V: TRBV19; J: TRBJ2-1; size: -; DNA: TGTGCCAGTAATTTTGGGCCAGCTTACGGTAATGAGCAGTTCTTC; CDR3: CASNFGPAYGNEQFF
D: TRBD1; V: TRBV5-6; J: TRBJ1-3; size: -; DNA: TGTGCCAGCAGCCAGGGACAGGGGTTGGGAAACACCATATATTTT; CDR3: CASSQGQGLGNTIYF
D: -; V: TRBV29-1; J: TRBJ1-5; size: once; DNA: TGCAGCGTCCGTGACAGTATCAATCAGCCCCAGCATTTT; CDR3: CSVRDSINQPQHF
D: -; V: TRBV21-1; J: TRBJ2-2; size: -; DNA: TGTGCCAGCAAAGAGGGCGGGAGAGCGGAGAATCAAAGAGAGTCGGGGAACACCGGGGAGCTGTTTTTT; CDR3: CASKEGGRAENQRESGNTGELFF
D: -; V: TRBV5-1; J: TRBJ1-1; size: few; DNA: TGCGCCAGCAGCTTGAGTTTCGGCGCTGAAGCTTTCTTT; CDR3: CASSLSFGAEAFF
D: TRBD1; V: TRBV12-3/TRBV12-4; J: TRBJ1-5; size: -; DNA: TGTGCCAGCCGACAGGGTGACGGTCAGCCCCAGCATTTT; CDR3: CASRQGDGQPQHF
D: TRBD2; V: TRBV4-1; J: TRBJ2-1; size: -; DNA: TGCGCCAGCAGCCAACAAGCCGGGAGGGCCTCCTACAATGAGCAGTTCTTC; CDR3: CASSQQAGRASYNEQFF
D: TRBD1; V: TRBV6-5; J: TRBJ1-2; size: -; DNA: TGTGCCAGCAGTAAATCACAGGGGGCATATGGCTACACCTTC; CDR3: CASSKSQGAYGYTF
D: TRBD2; V: TRBV3-1/TRBV3-2; J: TRBJ2-7; size: few; DNA: TGTGCCAGCAGCCAAGCTTCAGCGGGGACCTCCTACGAGCAGTACTTC; CDR3: CASSQASAGTSYEQYF
D: -; V: TRBV7-2; J: TRBJ1-1; size: -; DNA: TGTGCCAGCAGCTTAGTGGGGCGAACTGAAGCTTTCTTT; CDR3: CASSLVGRTEAFF
D: -; V: TRBV5-4; J: TRBJ2-5; size: once; DNA: TGTGCCAGCAGCTTGGCCCCGGGGAGTGGGGCCCAGACCCAGTACTTC; CDR3: CASSLAPGSGAQTQYF
D: -; V: TRBV18; J: TRBJ2-3; size: -; DNA: TGTGCCAGCTCCCCGGAGGTCTGGGATACGCAGTATTTT; CDR3: CASSPEVWDTQYF
D: -; V: TRBV29-1; J: TRBJ1-1; size: -; DNA: TGCAGCGTTGAAAGATGGGGAGGAGGGATGGGGGCTGAAGCTTTCTTT; CDR3: CSVERWGGGMGAEAFF
D: -; V: TRBV5-6; J: TRBJ2-7; size: -; DNA: TGTGCCAGCAAGGGGGTTTTCCAGCGAACCTCCTACGAGCAGTACTTC; CDR3: CASKGVFQRTSYEQYF
D: TRBD2; V: TRBV7-2; J: TRBJ2-7; size: -; DNA: TGTGCCAGCAGCCCCATGGCCGGGACTAGCGGGGGATACGAGCAGTACTTC; CDR3: CASSPMAGTSGGYEQYF
D: -; V: TRBV25-1; J: TRBJ1-2; size: -; DNA: TGTGCCAGCCAGACAGGAGGGGGGTATGGCTACACCTTC; CDR3: CASQTGGGYGYTF
D: -; V: TRBV6-5; J: TRBJ1-1; size: -; DNA: TGTGCCAGCATAAGTGGGGGGACTGAAGCTTTCTTT; CDR3: CASISGGTEAFF
D: TRBD2; V: TRBV6-4; J: TRBJ2-3; size: few; DNA: TGTGCCAGCAGTGACACTAGCGGGGGGGCAGATACGCAGTATTTT; CDR3: CASSDTSGGADTQYF
D: TRBD2; V: TRBV7-9; J: TRBJ2-5; size: -; DNA: TGTGCCAGCCGGGGGGGACAAGAGACCCAGTACTTC; CDR3: CASRGGQETQYF
D: -; V: TRBV7-8; J: TRBJ2-5; size: -; DNA: TGTGCCAGCAGCATAGTAGCAGCTCGATCAGGGGAACAAGAGACCCAGTACTTC; CDR3: CASSIVAARSGEQETQYF
D: -; V: TRBV10-1; J: TRBJ1-1; size: -; DNA: TGCGCCAGCAGTGAGTCAGGGACCTGGGGCACTGAAGCTTTCTTT; CDR3: CASSESGTWGTEAFF